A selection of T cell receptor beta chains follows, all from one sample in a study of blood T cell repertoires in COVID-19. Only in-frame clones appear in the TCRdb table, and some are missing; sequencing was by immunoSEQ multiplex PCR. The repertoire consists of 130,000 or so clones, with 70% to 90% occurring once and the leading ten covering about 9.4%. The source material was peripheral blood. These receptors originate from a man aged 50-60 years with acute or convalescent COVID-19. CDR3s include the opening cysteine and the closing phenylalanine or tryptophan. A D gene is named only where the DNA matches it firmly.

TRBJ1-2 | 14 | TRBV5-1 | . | CASSSADLRYGYTF
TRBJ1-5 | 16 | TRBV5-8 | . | CASSLGPSGWNQPQHF
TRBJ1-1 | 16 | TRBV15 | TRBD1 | CATSRSTTGVDTEAFF
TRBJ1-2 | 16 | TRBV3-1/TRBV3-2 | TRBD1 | CASSQPHDRDPGGYTF
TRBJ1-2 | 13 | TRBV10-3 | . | CAIREERGSGYTF
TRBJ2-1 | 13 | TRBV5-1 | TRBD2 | CASEYGRGNEQFF
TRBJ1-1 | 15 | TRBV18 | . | CASSTKGRGPLEAFF
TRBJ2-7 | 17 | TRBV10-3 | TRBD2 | CAISESVLLAGENEQYF
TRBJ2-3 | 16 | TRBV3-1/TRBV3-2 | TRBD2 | CASSQVPQREWDTQYF
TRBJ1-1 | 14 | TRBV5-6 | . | CASSFGVLGTEAFF
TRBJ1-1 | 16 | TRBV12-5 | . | CASGTKRDRGMAEAFF
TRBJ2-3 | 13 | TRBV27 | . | CASSLFDYDTQYF
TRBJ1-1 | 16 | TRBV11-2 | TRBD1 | CASSLGQGQMNTEAFF
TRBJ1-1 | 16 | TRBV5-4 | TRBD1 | CASSFVPGQADTEAFF
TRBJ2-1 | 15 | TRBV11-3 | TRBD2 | CASSVSGSLYNEQFF
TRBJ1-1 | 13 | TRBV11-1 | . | CASSLQGNTEAFF
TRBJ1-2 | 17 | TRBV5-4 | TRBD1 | CASSLDRGRLSNYGYTF
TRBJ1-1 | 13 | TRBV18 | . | CASSPTEGIEAFF
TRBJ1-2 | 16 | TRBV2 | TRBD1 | CASRIGQGSVHYGYTF
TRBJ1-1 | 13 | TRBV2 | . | CASRWHGQTEAFF
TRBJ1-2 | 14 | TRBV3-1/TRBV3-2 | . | CASSQGAALYGYTF
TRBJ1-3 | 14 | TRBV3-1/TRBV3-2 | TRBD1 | CASSRTGAGNTIYF
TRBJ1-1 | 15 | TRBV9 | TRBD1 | CASSARPGGHTEAFF
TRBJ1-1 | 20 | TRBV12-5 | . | CASGLISWGGTGYQNTEAFF
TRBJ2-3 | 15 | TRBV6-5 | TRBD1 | CASSYTTGDTDTQYF
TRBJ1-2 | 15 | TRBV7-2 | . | CASSLVGQKTYGYTF
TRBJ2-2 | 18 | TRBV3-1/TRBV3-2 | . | CASSHAKRAGTNTGELFF
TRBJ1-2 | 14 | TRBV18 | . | CASRGQQANYGYTF
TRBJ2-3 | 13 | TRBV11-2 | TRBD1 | CASSQDRADTQYF
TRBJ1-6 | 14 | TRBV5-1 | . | CASSPDSGYSPLHF
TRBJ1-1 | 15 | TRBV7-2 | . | CASSRPPGSGTEAFF
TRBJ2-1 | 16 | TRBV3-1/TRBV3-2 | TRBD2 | CASMNGTGTRFNEQFF